The next 31 T cell receptor beta chains were all read from a single sample in a study of OX40 agonist ivuxolimab in advanced cancers. Libraries came from the immunoSEQ multiplex PCR assay. Entries here come from immuneACCESS through TCRdb and include only in-frame sequences with V and J called. Some clones fail to appear in such tables; in the studies checked, an unresolved V gene covers under half of the shortfall, and the cause of the remainder is unknown. The sample profile shows fewer than 20,000 clones; about 86% of them were found once. 0.69% of the sample goes to the ten largest clones. The input for sequencing was CD4+ or CD8+ T cells sorted from blood, taken in a trial of the OX40 agonist ivuxolimab. Receptor source: an adult with an advanced solid tumor such as melanoma, head and neck, liver or kidney cancer.

The chain recombines TRBV6-6 with TRBJ2-1, with a weak D call TRBD1 (5 bases). The germline CDR1 and CDR2 sequences are MNHNY and SVGAGI (reference sequence). The CDR3 is 13 residues long. V was pared by 7 bases and J by 10 bases, with 17 bases between. CDR3: CASTQRGPDEQFF. The CDR3 bases are TGTGCCAGCACTCAAAGGGGCCCGGACGAGCAGTTCTTC.

CDR3 protein: CASSFLHGSSYNSPLHF. In DNA, the CDR3 is TGTGCCAGCAGCTTTCTTCACGGGTCCTCCTATAATTCACCCCTCCACTTT. This chain joins TRBV5-6 and TRBJ1-6; the D is unclear. This CDR3 spans 17 amino acids. V was pared by 2 bases and J by 0 bases, with 12 bases between. Germline CDR1 is SGHDT and CDR2 is YYEEEE.

The V call is TRBV5-8, the J call TRBJ2-7; 10 bases agree with TRBD2. Trimming removed 0 bases from V and 3 bases from J; junction bases left unmatched: 3. Per the germline V gene, CDR1 is SGHTS and CDR2 is YDEGEE. CDR3 length: 15 amino acids. The CDR3 DNA reads TGTGCCAGCAGCTTGGGGACTAGCGGATTCTACGAGCAGTACTTC. Protein product: CASSLGTSGFYEQYF.

The CDR3 DNA follows: TGTGCCAGCGCCAGGGCGCAATCGTATAGCAATCAGCCCCAGCATTTT. This encodes CASARAQSYSNQPQHF. The genes are TRBV27 and TRBJ1-5; tentative D call: TRBD1 (5 bases). V shed 8 bases and J shed 0 bases, with 17 bases lying between them. The CDR3 is made up of 16 amino acids. Germline values: CDR1 MNHEY, CDR2 SMNVEV (reference sequence).

The chain is built from TRBV5-5 and TRBJ2-4; maybe TRBD1 (6 bases). V was clipped by 0 bases and J by 5 bases, with 15 bases between them. Germline loops: CDR1 SGHKS, CDR2 YYEKEE (reference sequence). This CDR3 spans 16 amino acids. CDR3 in DNA: TGTGCCAGCAGCTTGGGGGGGCTGATCGGTCAAAACATTCAGTACTTC. Residues: CASSLGGLIGQNIQYF.

The chain carries TRBV6-5 and TRBJ1-4; the match to TRBD1 covers 10 bases. This CDR3 is 14 amino acids long. Germline trimming cut 5 bases from V and 8 bases from J; bases unmatched to any gene: 5. From germline, CDR1 is MNHEY and CDR2 SVGAGI. CDR3 in DNA: TGTGCCAGCAGTCCGGGACAGGGGAGAGAAAAACTGTTTTTT. As protein: CASSPGQGREKLFF.

The chain recombines TRBV19 with TRBJ2-7; the D gene is possibly TRBD2 (6 bases). Between the trimmed V and J ends, which lost 9 bases and 1 base, there was a span of 28 bases. The CDR3 runs 18 residues. Germline V gene lookup returns CDR1 LNHDA and CDR2 SQIVND (reference sequence). CDR3 protein: CASPLRAETHRGSYEQYF. The CDR3 bases are TGTGCCAGCCCGCTTAGGGCGGAAACACATCGGGGGTCCTACGAGCAGTACTTC. Full variable domain (outside the CDR3, taken from reference TRBV19 and TRBJ2-7): DGGITQSPKYLFRKEGQNVTLSCEQNLNHDAMYWYRQDPGQGLRLIYYSQIVNDFQKGDIAEGYSVSREKKESFPLTVTSAQKNPTAFYLCASPLRAETHRGSYEQYFGPGTRLTVT.

The chain carries TRBV5-4 and TRBJ2-1; D is perhaps TRBD2 (6 bases). The germline gives CDR1 SGHNT, CDR2 YYREEE (reference sequence). The ends were cut back, 2 bases at V and 0 bases at J, with 15 bases in the middle. The CDR3 has 17 amino acids. The CDR3 sequence is CASSLELATSSYNEQFF. The CDR3 bases are TGTGCCAGCAGCTTAGAACTAGCCACGAGCTCCTACAATGAGCAGTTCTTC. Full variable domain (outside the CDR3, taken from reference TRBV5-4 and TRBJ2-1): ETGVTQSPTHLIKTRGQQVTLRCSSQSGHNTVSWYQQALGQGPQFIFQYYREEENGRGNFPPRFSGLQFPNYSSELNVNALELDDSALYLCASSLELATSSYNEQFFGPGTRLTVL.

The chain carries TRBV6-5 and TRBJ1-6; 9 bases map to TRBD1. V shed 2 bases and J 6 bases; nucleotides not matched to a gene: 5. The CDR3 sequence is 16 residues long. Germline V gene lookup returns CDR1 MNHEY and CDR2 SVGAGI. The CDR3 here is CASSYRGTGINSPLHF. CDR3 bases: TGTGCCAGCAGTTACCGCGGGACAGGGATTAATTCACCCCTCCACTTT.

The V gene is TRBV7-2, the J gene TRBJ2-7; D remains unclear. The V and J ends lost 2 bases and 2 bases respectively, with 7 bases between them. Germline assignment: CDR1 SGHTA and CDR2 FQGNSA. The CDR3 loop spans 13 amino acids. The CDR3 sequence is CASSLHLAYEQYF. The CDR3 DNA reads as TGTGCCAGCAGCTTACACTTGGCCTACGAGCAGTACTTC.

This chain links TRBV7-7 with TRBJ2-1; no firm D call. Germline CDR1 SSHAT, CDR2 FNYEAQ (reference sequence). There are 14 residues in the CDR3. The V gene lost 0 bases and the J gene lost 4 bases, with 7 bases spanning the gap. This chain's CDR3 is CASSLAPTYNEQFF. The CDR3 bases are TGTGCCAGCAGCTTAGCTCCGACTTACAATGAGCAGTTCTTC.

J is TRBJ1-2 and V is TRBV5-4; TRBD1 matches at 11 bases. CDR1 SGHNT and CDR2 YYREEE come from the germline V gene (reference sequence). This CDR3 is 16 amino acids long. V shed 4 bases, J shed 2 bases, and the junction held 7 bases outside the gene matches. This CDR3 reads CASSEGQGARNYGYTF. CDR3 in DNA: TGTGCCAGCAGCGAAGGACAGGGGGCGCGGAACTATGGCTACACCTTC. The full variable domain, rest sourced from reference TRBV5-4 and TRBJ1-2, is ETGVTQSPTHLIKTRGQQVTLRCSSQSGHNTVSWYQQALGQGPQFIFQYYREEENGRGNFPPRFSGLQFPNYSSELNVNALELDDSALYLCASSEGQGARNYGYTFGSGTRLTVV.

The CDR3 DNA reads as TGTGCCAGCAGCTTTGAGGGGAACTATGGCTACACCTTC. Translation gives CASSFEGNYGYTF. The chain is built from TRBV7-9 and TRBJ1-2, with D perhaps matching TRBD1 (5 bases). CDR1 is SEHNR, CDR2 FQNEAQ, per germline (reference sequence). The ends were cut back, 3 bases at V and 2 bases at J, with 7 bases in the middle. CDR3 length: 13 amino acids.

This rearrangement joins TRBV9 to TRBJ2-2; 7 nucleotides match TRBD2. The length of the CDR3 is 15 residues. Per germline, CDR1 SGDLS and CDR2 YYNGEE. The V gene end was trimmed by 5 bases and the J gene end by 4 bases; junction bases not matched to a gene: 8. The CDR3 region is CASSRSGDFTGELFF. The CDR3 DNA is TGTGCCAGCAGTCGCAGCGGGGACTTCACCGGGGAGCTGTTTTTT.

This chain uses TRBV15 with TRBJ2-5, with TRBD2 matching over 9 bases. The CDR3 is made up of 15 amino acids. J lost 5 bases, V lost 1 base, and 5 bases had no gene match. Per germline, CDR1 LNHNV and CDR2 YYDKDF (reference sequence). The CDR3, as DNA: TGTGCCACCAGCAGAGGCGCTAGCGGGGAGGAGACCCAGTACTTC. Its translation is CATSRGASGEETQYF.

V gene TRBV19 combines with J gene TRBJ1-4; 7 nucleotides line up with TRBD1. The CDR3 loop spans 15 amino acids. V lost 7 bases to trimming and J lost 3 bases; unmatched junction nucleotides: 8. From germline, CDR1 is LNHDA and CDR2 SQIVND (reference sequence). CDR3 nucleotides: TGTGCCAGTACCACAGGGGAGGCGGCTAATGAAAAACTGTTTTTT. It encodes CASTTGEAANEKLFF.

V usage is TRBV11-2 and J usage is TRBJ2-1; the match to TRBD1 covers 9 bases. Germline assignment: CDR1 SGHAT and CDR2 FQNNGV. The CDR3 runs 15 residues. With 2 bases clipped from V and 5 bases from J, the junction kept 4 bases outside the gene matches. Here the CDR3 DNA reads TGTGCCAGCAGCTTATCGGGACAGGGACACAATGAGCAGTTCTTC. As protein: CASSLSGQGHNEQFF.

The chain is built from TRBV11-1 and TRBJ1-1; D is undetermined. The CDR3 loop spans 13 amino acids. Germline CDR1 reads SGHAT; CDR2 reads FQDESV (reference sequence). Trimming left V 3 bases short and J 9 bases short, with 14 bases between. The CDR3 nucleotides read TGTGCCAGCAGCTTTCAGACCGGGCCTCAAGCTTTCTTT. It translates to CASSFQTGPQAFF.

V and J are TRBV5-1 and TRBJ2-2; 7 nucleotides align to TRBD1. CDR1 and CDR2 from the germline V gene are SGHRS and YFSETQ. This CDR3 spans 14 amino acids. V gave up 5 bases and J gave up 0 bases; unmatched junction bases: 1. The CDR3 sequence is CASRTGTNTGELFF. CDR3 sequence (DNA): TGCGCCAGCAGGACAGGGACGAACACCGGGGAGCTGTTTTTT.

The CDR3 region has the DNA TGTGCCAGCAGCTCAGGGCCTGGGGCCAACGTCCTGACTTTC. This sequence encodes CASSSGPGANVLTF. This chain links TRBV5-4 with TRBJ2-6; D is perhaps TRBD1 (5 bases). The CDR3 has 14 amino acids. Trimming pared 3 bases from V and 2 bases from J, leaving 6 bases between. CDR1 and CDR2 (germline): SGHNT, YYREEE (reference sequence).

The gene calls are TRBV11-2 and TRBJ2-4; 7 nucleotides line up with TRBD2. Germline CDR1 SGHAT, CDR2 FQNNGV. V lost 1 base to trimming and J lost 0 bases; unmatched junction nucleotides: 12. This CDR3 is 19 amino acids long. CDR3 loop: CASSLVVAGHGRAKNIQYF. CDR3 nucleotides: TGTGCCAGCAGCTTAGTTGTAGCGGGCCATGGGCGAGCCAAAAACATTCAGTACTTC. The entire variable domain, with the rest obtained from reference TRBV11-2 and TRBJ2-4, is as follows: EAGVAQSPRYKIIEKRQSVAFWCNPISGHATLYWYQQILGQGPKLLIQFQNNGVVDDSQLPKDRFSAERLKGVDSTLKIQPAKLEDSAVYLCASSLVVAGHGRAKNIQYFGAGTRLSVL.

The chain carries TRBV5-1 and TRBJ2-7; no clear D. Germline loops: CDR1 SGHRS, CDR2 YFSETQ. This CDR3 has 13 amino acids. Trimming stripped 4 bases from V and 1 base from J, with 9 bases between. CDR3 in amino acids: CASSNSRSYEQYF. The CDR3 DNA sequence: TGCGCCAGCAGCAACAGTCGGTCCTACGAGCAGTACTTC. Together with reference TRBV5-1 and TRBJ2-7, the CDR3 gives the full variable domain: KAGVTQTPRYLIKTRGQQVTLSCSPISGHRSVSWYQQTPGQGLQFLFEYFSETQRNKGNFPGRFSGRQFSNSRSEMNVSTLELGDSALYLCASSNSRSYEQYFGPGTRLTVT.

Judged by abundance, this clone is medium-sized. This chain joins TRBV2 and TRBJ1-2; D remains ambiguous. This CDR3 region has 12 residues. CDR1 SNHLY and CDR2 FYNNEI come from the germline V gene. Trimming pared 4 bases from V and 7 bases from J, leaving 10 bases between. Here the CDR3 reads CASSGTGGGYTF. For the CDR3, the DNA is TGTGCCAGCAGTGGGACGGGCGGTGGCTACACCTTC.

This clone was seen more than once but under ten times. The chain links TRBV4-1 to TRBJ1-2, with 9 nucleotides matching TRBD1. This CDR3 has 14 residues. V shed 3 bases and J 7 bases; nucleotides not matched to a gene: 6. Germline-derived CDR1 and CDR2 are MGHRA and YSYEKL. The CDR3 sequence: CASSQGTGISGYTF. The CDR3 DNA follows: TGCGCCAGCAGCCAGGGGACAGGGATCTCTGGCTACACCTTC.

The gene calls are TRBV7-2 and TRBJ1-2; possibly TRBD1 for D (6 bases). V lost 6 bases, J lost 4 bases, and 15 bases lay in between. The CDR3 runs to 14 residues. Germline CDR1 is SGHTA and CDR2 is FQGNSA. The CDR3 loop is CASRRTGSIYGYTF. The DNA for the CDR3 is TGTGCCAGCAGGCGCACAGGGAGCATCTATGGCTACACCTTC.

The chain uses TRBV29-1 and TRBJ2-5; D not certain. The CDR3 is made up of 13 amino acids. Trimming removed 6 bases from V and 5 bases from J, with 16 bases in between. The germline CDR1 and CDR2 sequences are SQVTM and ANQGSEA. Here the CDR3 DNA reads TGCAGCGTGGAAAAAGGGCGCATGGAGACCCAGTACTTC. Amino acid sequence: CSVEKGRMETQYF.

This sequence joins TRBV29-1 and TRBJ2-1; TRBD2 aligns across 9 bases. V shed 6 bases, J shed 4 bases, and the junction held 7 bases outside the gene matches. Germline V gives CDR1 SQVTM, CDR2 ANQGSEA. This CDR3 has 14 residues. In DNA, the CDR3 is TGCAGCGTGACCAGCGGGAGGACGTACAATGAGCAGTTCTTC. This translates into CSVTSGRTYNEQFF.

The V gene is TRBV4-2, the J gene TRBJ2-1, with 13 bases that match TRBD2. This CDR3 has 16 residues. The V and J ends lost 4 bases and 5 bases, in that order; junction bases with no gene match: 5. CDR1 and CDR2 from the germline V gene are LGHNA and YNFKEQ. The CDR3 DNA is TGTGCCAGCAGCCCGGAGGGGACTAGCGGGAACAATGAGCAGTTCTTC. Protein product: CASSPEGTSGNNEQFF.

CDR3 DNA: TGTGCCAGCTCACCACAATTGGCAGAAGAGACCCAGTACTTC. Its translation: CASSPQLAEETQYF. The chain couples TRBV18 to TRBJ2-5; D is ambiguous. V lost 1 base to trimming and J lost 3 bases, with 9 bases between them. Germline V CDR1 and CDR2: KGHSH, LQKENI. The CDR3 contains 14 residues.

This chain joins TRBV7-2 and TRBJ2-5, with 8 bases matching TRBD2. The length of the CDR3 is 13 residues. Germline lookup yields CDR1 SGHTA and CDR2 FQGNSA. The V gene end was trimmed by 5 bases and the J gene end by 6 bases; junction bases not matched to a gene: 5. The CDR3 reads CASSLGLGKTQYF. In nucleotides, the CDR3 is TGTGCCAGCAGCCTGGGACTAGGAAAGACCCAGTACTTC.

CDR3 region: CASRDRGSGGYTF. The CDR3 DNA reads as TGTGCCAGCCGGGACAGGGGGAGTGGTGGCTACACCTTC. The rearrangement links TRBV19 to TRBJ1-2; 11 bases line up with TRBD1. The CDR3 has 13 amino acids. Trimming took 9 bases from V and 7 from J; bases not matched to a gene: 7. The V gene's germline CDR1 is LNHDA and CDR2 SQIVND (reference sequence).